Below are 27 T cell receptor beta chains sequenced from a single sample in a study of blood T cell repertoires in COVID-19 (dated by TCRdb to the early 2020s). Library preparation was by the immunoSEQ multiplex PCR assay. In TCRdb, the immuneACCESS table is reduced to in-frame sequences with V and J assigned. These tables do not hold every clone; where another copy was compared, an unresolved V gene accounts for under half, and the others remain unexplained. The sample profile shows roughly 190,000 clones; around 89% of them were found once. Jointly, the top ten make up around 6% of the sample. The sequencing sample was made of peripheral blood. These receptors were obtained from a man in his forties with active or convalescent COVID-19.

V and J are TRBV6-4 and TRBJ2-1; maybe TRBD1 (6 bases). In germline, CDR1 is MRHNA, CDR2 SNTAGT. The CDR3 covers 14 residues. V lost 6 bases to trimming and J lost 4 bases, with 13 bases between them. The CDR3 region is CASSLGTPYNEQFF. The CDR3 region has the DNA TGTGCCAGCAGCCTCGGGACACCATACAATGAGCAGTTCTTC.

The V gene is TRBV4-2, the J gene TRBJ2-3; D remains ambiguous. Trimming removed 0 bases at V and 2 bases at J, with 6 bases between. Germline CDR1 reads LGHNA; CDR2 reads YNFKEQ. The CDR3 has 14 amino acids. In nucleotides, the CDR3 is TGTGCCAGCAGCCAAGAACGGTTCACAGATACGCAGTATTTT. Protein sequence: CASSQERFTDTQYF.

V is TRBV6-1 and J is TRBJ1-5, with 12 bases that match TRBD1. V lost 3 bases to trimming and J lost 2 bases; unmatched junction nucleotides: 8. Germline V gene data show CDR1 as MNHNS and CDR2 as SASEGT. This CDR3 has 18 residues. The CDR3 region is CASSDDWDRGQGNQPQHF. CDR3 nucleotides: TGTGCCAGCAGTGATGATTGGGACAGGGGGCAGGGCAATCAGCCCCAGCATTTT.

This clone was observed a handful of times. The V and J genes are TRBV29-1 and TRBJ1-2; D might be TRBD1 (5 bases). This CDR3 spans 13 amino acids. The germline gives CDR1 SQVTM, CDR2 ANQGSEA. The V and J ends lost 8 bases and 2 bases respectively, with 15 bases between them. CDR3 DNA sequence: TGCAGCATACGACAGACCCTGAACTATGGCTACACCTTC. Translating gives CSIRQTLNYGYTF.

The chain has TRBV11-3 and TRBJ2-7; 10 nucleotides match TRBD2. The V segment lost 2 bases and the J segment 6 bases; nucleotides outside the gene matches: 4. Germline CDR1 SGHNT, CDR2 YENEEA. The CDR3 has 14 residues. The CDR3 is CASSLLAGASEQYF. For the CDR3, the DNA is TGTGCCAGCAGCTTACTAGCGGGAGCTTCCGAGCAGTACTTC.

V is TRBV28 and J is TRBJ2-7, with TRBD1 as a possible D gene (6 bases). The CDR3 is 13 amino acids. Germline lookup yields CDR1 MDHEN and CDR2 SYDVKM. V was clipped by 8 bases and J by 5 bases, with 16 bases between them. CDR3 protein: CASQDPGVDEQYF. For the CDR3, the DNA is TGTGCCAGCCAAGATCCAGGGGTAGACGAGCAGTACTTC.

The V gene is TRBV10-3, the J gene TRBJ2-7; D perhaps matches TRBD2 (5 bases). CDR1 is ENHRY, CDR2 SYGVKD, per germline. The CDR3 contains 13 residues. V was clipped by 5 bases and J by 2 bases, with 10 bases between them. The CDR3 protein is CAISSGGPYEQYF. The CDR3 DNA reads as TGTGCCATCAGTTCTGGCGGGCCCTACGAGCAGTACTTC.

The rearrangement uses TRBV5-4 and TRBJ2-1; D is possibly TRBD2 (7 bases). V lost 3 bases and J lost 3, with 25 bases in between. The CDR3 runs 19 residues. Looked up from germline, CDR1 is SGHNT and CDR2 is YYREEE (reference sequence). The DNA for the CDR3 is TGTGCCAGCAGCTGGGAGGGGGGTGTGCTAGCCCTAGGCTACAATGAGCAGTTCTTC. Amino acid sequence: CASSWEGGVLALGYNEQFF.

The chain couples TRBV28 to TRBJ1-5, with 8 bases fitting TRBD1. The J segment lost 7 bases and the V segment lost 1 base, leaving 6 bases of the junction unmatched. This CDR3 region has 15 residues. Germline V CDR1 and CDR2: MDHEN, SYDVKM. The CDR3 loop reads CASSLLVPGGQPQHF. CDR3 DNA sequence: TGTGCCAGCAGTTTATTAGTACCAGGGGGCCAGCCCCAGCATTTT.

V gene TRBV3-1 (or the pseudogene TRBV3-2) combines with J gene TRBJ1-5, with D possibly TRBD1 on 5 matching bases. Germline CDR1 reads LGHDT; CDR2 reads YNNKEL (reference sequence). CDR3 length equals 14 residues. The V end lost 4 bases, the J end lost 6 bases, and 13 bases lay between the germline ends. The CDR3 region has the DNA TGTGCCAGCAGCCTCGGGACTGGGCGTCAGCCCCAGCATTTT. Translated: CASSLGTGRQPQHF.

The gene calls are TRBV19 and TRBJ2-7, with D possibly TRBD1 on 6 matching bases. The CDR3 has 17 residues. Germline CDR1 and CDR2: LNHDA and SQIVND (reference sequence). V gave up 4 bases and J gave up 1 base, with 20 bases separating them. Here the CDR3 reads CASSRTIRDIQSYEQYF. CDR3 DNA sequence: TGTGCCAGTAGTAGAACTATCCGGGACATACAGTCCTACGAGCAGTACTTC. Full variable domain (rest looked up from reference TRBV19 and TRBJ2-7): DGGITQSPKYLFRKEGQNVTLSCEQNLNHDAMYWYRQDPGQGLRLIYYSQIVNDFQKGDIAEGYSVSREKKESFPLTVTSAQKNPTAFYLCASSRTIRDIQSYEQYFGPGTRLTVT.

This clone was counted a single time. This sequence joins TRBV15 and TRBJ2-7, with 8 bases lining up with TRBD1. From germline, CDR1 is LNHNV and CDR2 YYDKDF (reference sequence). The junction had 4 bases not matched to a gene; V was cut back by 8 bases and J by 1 base. CDR3 length: 13 residues. CDR3 DNA sequence: TGTGCCACCTCAGGGGGCGCATCCTACGAGCAGTACTTC. Translation: CATSGGASYEQYF.

This chain uses TRBV2 with TRBJ1-3, with D tentatively TRBD1 (6 bases). The CDR3 has 13 residues. Germline lookup yields CDR1 SNHLY and CDR2 FYNNEI. The V gene lost 8 bases and the J gene lost 4 bases, with 12 bases spanning the gap. The CDR3 protein is CASGWGPGNTIYF. The CDR3 region has the DNA TGTGCCAGCGGCTGGGGGCCCGGAAACACCATATATTTT. Variable domain in full (rest from reference TRBV2 and TRBJ1-3): EPEVTQTPSHQVTQMGQEVILRCVPISNHLYFYWYRQILGQKVEFLVSFYNNEISEKSEIFDDQFSVERPDGSNFTLKIRSTKLEDSAMYFCASGWGPGNTIYFGEGSWLTVV.

The chain recombines TRBV30 with TRBJ1-6; D may be TRBD1 (6 bases). The germline V and J ends were trimmed by 0 bases and 6 bases, with 12 bases remaining between them. Germline V gene sequence: CDR1 GTSNPN, CDR2 SVGIG (reference sequence). The CDR3 is 15 residues long. This CDR3 is CAWSVRGARNSPLHF. The CDR3 DNA reads as TGTGCCTGGAGTGTACGGGGGGCTCGTAATTCACCCCTCCACTTT.

J is TRBJ2-2 and V is TRBV28; TRBD2 matches at 13 bases. V was clipped by 5 bases and J by 5 bases; unmatched bases: 11. Germline V gene data show CDR1 as MDHEN and CDR2 as SYDVKM. The CDR3 consists of 18 residues. CDR3 sequence reads: CASSPPSPGLAGTGELFF. DNA of the CDR3: TGTGCCAGCAGTCCCCCGTCCCCGGGACTAGCGGGAACCGGGGAGCTGTTTTTT.

The V and J genes are TRBV4-3 and TRBJ1-4; no clear D. Germline V gene sequence: CDR1 LGHNA, CDR2 YSLEER. The V gene lost 0 bases and the J gene lost 6 bases, with 14 bases spanning the gap. CDR3 length equals 16 residues. The CDR3 region is CASSQDSGVVYEKLFF. CDR3 coding DNA: TGCGCCAGCAGCCAAGATAGCGGGGTCGTCTATGAAAAACTGTTTTTT.

This chain joins TRBV19 and TRBJ1-4; maybe TRBD1 (5 bases). Germline CDR1 and CDR2: LNHDA and SQIVND (reference sequence). The V end lost 7 bases, the J end lost 1 base, and 10 bases lay between the germline ends. The length of the CDR3 is 14 residues. The CDR3 here is CASTGGGTNEKLFF. The CDR3 bases are TGTGCCAGTACCGGGGGGGGAACTAATGAAAAACTGTTTTTT.

This clone occurred once. V and J are TRBV18 and TRBJ2-2; 8 bases line up with TRBD2. CDR1 is KGHSH and CDR2 is LQKENI in the germline V gene. The CDR3 contains 17 residues. Trimming removed 2 bases from V and 2 bases from J; junction bases left unmatched: 7. The CDR3 loop is CASSPLRGAVNTGELFF. CDR3 nucleotides: TGTGCCAGCTCACCATTGCGGGGGGCAGTTAACACCGGGGAGCTGTTTTTT.

The rearrangement links TRBV6-5 to TRBJ2-7; 7 bases map to TRBD1. Germline V gene sequence: CDR1 MNHEY, CDR2 SVGAGI. The CDR3 contains 13 residues. V was clipped by 7 bases and J by 4 bases; unmatched bases: 7. The CDR3 bases are TGTGCCAGCACCATGACAGGGTCTTACGAGCAGTACTTC. As protein: CASTMTGSYEQYF.

The chain couples TRBV19 to TRBJ1-1; TRBD1 matches 8 bases. The V gene end was trimmed by 4 bases and the J gene end by 1 base; junction bases not matched to a gene: 5. The CDR3 totals 15 residues. Germline values: CDR1 LNHDA, CDR2 SQIVND (reference sequence). This chain's CDR3 is CASSRQGKRNTEAFF. The CDR3 DNA reads as TGTGCCAGTAGTAGACAGGGGAAGAGGAACACTGAAGCTTTCTTT.

V is TRBV6-5 and J is TRBJ2-7, with a tentative D call TRBD2 (6 bases). The germline V gene encodes CDR1 MNHEY and CDR2 SVGAGI. The V and J ends lost 5 bases and 4 bases respectively, with 12 bases between them. CDR3 length equals 13 residues. CDR3 DNA sequence: TGTGCCAGCAGTACGGGACTGGGATACGAGCAGTACTTC. Amino acids: CASSTGLGYEQYF.

The DNA of the CDR3 is TGTGCCAGCATTCGGGTGGGGGGGAAGGACACTGAAGCTTTCTTT. Translated: CASIRVGGKDTEAFF. The chain joins TRBV6-5 to TRBJ1-1; D possibly corresponds to TRBD1 (5 bases). Trimming removed 7 bases from V and 3 bases from J, with 18 bases in between. The CDR3 is 15 residues long. Germline loops: CDR1 MNHEY, CDR2 SVGAGI.

The chain links TRBV15 to TRBJ1-5, with 8 bases lining up with TRBD1. The germline gives CDR1 LNHNV, CDR2 YYDKDF (reference sequence). V gave up 3 bases and J gave up 2 bases; unmatched junction bases: 6. This CDR3 has 16 amino acids. Written as DNA, the CDR3 is TGTGCCACCAGCAGCGGGTCACAGGGGGGCAATCAGCCCCAGCATTTT. Translated: CATSSGSQGGNQPQHF.

The J gene is TRBJ1-4, the V gene TRBV5-1, with TRBD1 matching over 10 bases. CDR1 is SGHRS, CDR2 YFSETQ, per germline. The V and J ends lost 6 bases and 3 bases, in that order; junction bases with no gene match: 5. CDR3 size: 15 residues. CDR3 DNA sequence: TGCGCCAGCAACAACGGACAGGGGGCTAATGAAAAACTGTTTTTT. It is translated as CASNNGQGANEKLFF.

This rearrangement joins TRBV19 to TRBJ2-1; 10 bases map to TRBD2. The CDR3 covers 15 residues. V dropped 1 base and J dropped 4; count of bases not matched to a gene: 1. CDR1 is LNHDA, CDR2 SQIVND, per germline (reference sequence). The chain's CDR3 is CASSIGTSGYNEQFF. CDR3 nucleotide sequence: TGTGCCAGTAGTATAGGGACTAGCGGATACAATGAGCAGTTCTTC.

This chain joins TRBV6-4 and TRBJ2-3; TRBD2 might be the D (6 bases). The CDR3 length is 15 residues. Germline V gives CDR1 MRHNA, CDR2 SNTAGT. With 8 bases removed from V and 1 base from J, the gap between germline ends came to 16 bases. CDR3 DNA: TGTGCCAGCCAAGCGGATGGAGGGGGCACAGATACGCAGTATTTT. Protein sequence: CASQADGGGTDTQYF.

This clone came up once. J is TRBJ1-1 and V is TRBV11-3; 9 bases match TRBD1. Germline V gives CDR1 SGHNT, CDR2 YENEEA. Trimming cost V 5 bases and J 0 bases; bases outside gene matches: 7. The CDR3 is 16 amino acids. The DNA for the CDR3 is TGTGCCAGCAGCCCGGGACAGGGAGAGGTGAACACTGAAGCTTTCTTT. The encoded protein is CASSPGQGEVNTEAFF.